A single sample is the source of the 22 T cell receptor beta chains below, sequenced in a study of blood T cell repertoires in COVID-19 (dated by TCRdb to about 2020). Library creation used the immunoSEQ multiplex PCR assay. The immuneACCESS repertoire file appears here via TCRdb, limited to in-frame rearrangements. These files lack a portion of the clones; in checked studies, under half of the deficit traces to unresolved V genes, and the cause of the others is not known. The sample table shows under 250,000 clones, and 87% are seen once. 9.5% to 14% of the sample goes to the ten largest clones. Sequencing was done on a sample of PBMCs or T cells enriched from blood (not recorded which). These receptors all come from a man younger than 45 who had recovered from COVID-19.

This chain connects TRBV5-1 to TRBJ2-5; 10 nucleotides line up with TRBD1. The V gene's germline CDR1 is SGHRS and CDR2 YFSETQ. The CDR3 has 15 amino acids. Losses at the gene ends were 2 bases for V and 4 bases for J; bases not matched to a gene: 5. CDR3 residues: CASSLGTGEVETQYF. The CDR3 nucleotides are TGCGCCAGCAGCTTAGGGACAGGGGAGGTAGAGACCCAGTACTTC.

This chain connects TRBV4-2 to TRBJ1-4; 7 bases fit TRBD1. The trim removed 0 bases at V and 13 bases at J, leaving 8 bases unmatched. From germline, CDR1 is LGHNA and CDR2 YNFKEQ. The CDR3 runs to 14 residues. The CDR3 reads CASSQETGIPSLFF. DNA for the CDR3: TGTGCCAGCAGCCAAGAGACAGGGATCCCGTCACTGTTTTTT.

The chain recombines TRBV28 with TRBJ2-1, with D tentatively TRBD2 (5 bases). The germline V gene has CDR1 MDHEN and CDR2 SYDVKM. V shed 3 bases and J shed 9 bases, with 9 bases lying between them. The CDR3 contains 12 residues. The CDR3 region is CASSFWRVEQFF. The CDR3 DNA sequence: TGTGCCAGCAGTTTTTGGCGGGTTGAGCAGTTCTTC.

V and J are TRBV7-2 and TRBJ1-6; 10 bases map to TRBD1. Germline V lookup: CDR1 SGHTA, CDR2 FQGNSA. With V trimmed by 2 bases and J by 7 bases, 2 bases remained unmatched. The CDR3 runs 15 residues. CDR3 loop: CASSLRQGANSPLHF. For the CDR3, the DNA is TGTGCCAGCAGCTTACGACAGGGGGCAAATTCACCCCTCCACTTT.

This clone was counted only a few times. V usage is TRBV12-3 or TRBV12-4 and J usage is TRBJ2-2, with TRBD2 as a possible D gene (6 bases). The CDR3 runs 13 residues. Trimming left V 6 bases short and J 7 bases short, with 12 bases between. In DNA form, the CDR3 reads TGTGCCAGCAGACGTGGGAGGCTCGGGGAGCTGTTTTTT. As protein: CASRRGRLGELFF.

The V call is TRBV6-2 or TRBV6-3, the J call TRBJ1-1; D is unclear. The CDR3 runs to 15 residues. Germline V gene sequence: CDR1 MNHEY, CDR2 SVGEGT. V lost 2 bases, J lost 5 bases, and 15 bases lay in between. The CDR3, as DNA: TGTGCCAGCAGTTACGGCGTAGGAGGCCGTACTGAAGCTTTCTTT. Protein sequence: CASSYGVGGRTEAFF.

This clone has only one observation. DNA for the CDR3: TGTGCCTGGAGTTCCATCACAGGGGGCGCTTCACCCCTCCACTTT. Its translation is CAWSSITGGASPLHF. The chain carries TRBV30 and TRBJ1-6; 9 positions match TRBD1. This CDR3 contains 15 residues. The trim removed 2 bases at V and 9 bases at J, leaving 8 bases unmatched. Germline lookup yields CDR1 GTSNPN and CDR2 SVGIG (reference sequence).

The genes are TRBV4-1 and TRBJ1-5; 8 bases are shared with TRBD1. J gave up 10 bases and V 1 base, and 12 bases lay outside the gene matches. The germline gives CDR1 MGHRA, CDR2 YSYEKL. This CDR3 contains 16 residues. The CDR3 is CASSQVPGQDLTPQHF. CDR3 sequence (DNA): TGCGCCAGCAGCCAAGTCCCGGGACAGGATCTCACCCCCCAGCATTTT.

This clone turned up a few times. The chain combines TRBV28 with TRBJ1-1, with 12 nucleotides matching TRBD1. V trimming: 5 bases; J trimming: 6 bases; junction bases outside the gene matches: 10. This CDR3 is built from 16 residues. Germline V CDR1 and CDR2: MDHEN, SYDVKM. CDR3 nucleotides: TGTGCCAGCAGTGCAGGGACAGGGGGCCGTAGCGCTGAAGCTTTCTTT. This translates into CASSAGTGGRSAEAFF.

V is TRBV6-5 and J is TRBJ1-2; 7 bases agree with TRBD1. Germline V gene data show CDR1 as MNHEY and CDR2 as SVGAGI. The CDR3 length is 15 residues. V shed 0 bases, J shed 5 bases, and the junction held 6 bases outside the gene matches. The CDR3 sequence is CASSYSKDRVYGYTF. The DNA for the CDR3 is TGTGCCAGCAGTTACTCGAAAGACAGGGTGTATGGCTACACCTTC.

V is TRBV11-3 and J is TRBJ2-3; 10 nucleotides agree with TRBD1. The length of the CDR3 is 16 residues. Germline V gene lookup returns CDR1 SGHNT and CDR2 YENEEA. V was clipped by 1 base and J by 4 bases; unmatched bases: 5. The CDR3 protein is CASSLGRQGAADTQYF. Written as DNA, the CDR3 is TGTGCCAGCAGCTTAGGCAGACAGGGGGCCGCAGATACGCAGTATTTT.

The table lists this clone with a few counts. The chain uses TRBV4-1 and TRBJ1-3; 8 bases map to TRBD1. V trimming: 2 bases; J trimming: 4 bases; junction bases outside the gene matches: 4. From germline, CDR1 is MGHRA and CDR2 YSYEKL. This CDR3 contains 15 residues. CDR3 residues: CASSQFGQGGNTIYF. The CDR3 DNA is TGCGCCAGCAGCCAATTCGGACAGGGCGGAAACACCATATATTTT.

This chain links TRBV7-2 with TRBJ1-5, with 12 bases identical to TRBD1. Germline loops: CDR1 SGHTA, CDR2 FQGNSA. V lost 5 bases, J lost 6 bases, and 5 bases stayed unmatched. The CDR3 spans 15 residues. The CDR3 loop is CASSPGTGGRQPQHF. CDR3 bases: TGTGCCAGCAGCCCTGGGACAGGGGGCCGTCAGCCCCAGCATTTT.

The CDR3 region has the DNA TGTGCCAGTAAGAGCGGGGGGGATTCTTACAATGAGCAGTTCTTC. Its protein is CASKSGGDSYNEQFF. The chain couples TRBV19 to TRBJ2-1, with 10 bases identical to TRBD2. V was pared by 7 bases and J by 4 bases, with 7 bases of the junction left unmatched. CDR3 length: 15 amino acids. Germline V gene lookup returns CDR1 LNHDA and CDR2 SQIVND (reference sequence).

J is TRBJ1-2 and V is TRBV27, with D perhaps TRBD1 (6 bases). Trimming pared 4 bases from V and 4 bases from J, leaving 16 bases between. CDR1 and CDR2 from the germline V gene are MNHEY and SMNVEV (reference sequence). The CDR3 runs to 15 residues. Here the CDR3 DNA reads TGTGCCAGCAGTTCCTATCCGACAGGATCCTATGGCTACACCTTC. Amino acids: CASSSYPTGSYGYTF.

V gene TRBV5-1 combines with J gene TRBJ2-7; the match to TRBD1 covers 8 bases. Germline CDR1 is SGHRS and CDR2 is YFSETQ. The trim removed 3 bases at V and 11 bases at J, leaving 4 bases unmatched. This CDR3 is 11 amino acids long. The CDR3 spells CASSSDRVKYF. CDR3 nucleotide sequence: TGCGCCAGCAGCTCGGACAGGGTGAAGTACTTC. The full variable domain, its missing parts supplied by reference TRBV5-1 and TRBJ2-7, is KAGVTQTPRYLIKTRGQQVTLSCSPISGHRSVSWYQQTPGQGLQFLFEYFSETQRNKGNFPGRFSGRQFSNSRSEMNVSTLELGDSALYLCASSSDRVKYFGPGTRLTVT.

This clone was observed a handful of times. The rearrangement uses TRBV27 and TRBJ1-2, with D possibly matching TRBD1 (6 bases). Germline-derived CDR1 and CDR2 are MNHEY and SMNVEV (reference sequence). Trimming stripped 3 bases from V and 8 bases from J, with 16 bases between. The CDR3 runs 14 residues. The CDR3 loop reads CASSLSLQGGGYTF. The CDR3 DNA follows: TGTGCCAGCAGTTTGAGTCTACAGGGAGGGGGCTACACCTTC.

The chain carries TRBV12-3 or TRBV12-4 and TRBJ1-2, with D possibly TRBD1 on 6 matching bases. V was clipped by 5 bases and J by 4 bases, with 11 bases between them. The CDR3 runs 13 residues. CDR3: CASSPTDSYGYTF. CDR3 DNA sequence: TGTGCCAGCAGTCCGACGGACAGCTATGGCTACACCTTC.

V and J are TRBV10-3 and TRBJ1-2; 7 nucleotides align to TRBD1. With 6 bases clipped from V and 7 bases from J, the junction kept 14 bases outside the gene matches. This CDR3 comprises 15 residues. Germline assignment: CDR1 ENHRY and CDR2 SYGVKD. CDR3: CAISGAYRGPGGYTF. In DNA form, the CDR3 reads TGTGCCATCAGCGGAGCTTACAGGGGTCCGGGTGGCTACACCTTC.

The J gene is TRBJ2-1, the V gene TRBV21-1; the D call of TRBD2 is as the table states it, not checked on the DNA. TRBV21-1 is reported as a pseudogene. The CDR3 consists of 13 residues. The CDR3: CASSHLLATEQFF. The CDR3 DNA reads TGTGCCAGCAGCCACCTCCTAGCGACTGAGCAGTTCTTC.

The chain joins TRBV28 to TRBJ1-2, with 7 nucleotides matching TRBD1. Trimming removed 3 bases from V and 10 bases from J; junction bases left unmatched: 5. Germline V gene lookup returns CDR1 MDHEN and CDR2 SYDVKM. The CDR3 totals 12 residues. DNA of the CDR3: TGTGCCAGCAGTTTGACTCAGGGGGACTACACCTTC. Amino acid sequence: CASSLTQGDYTF.

The chain is built from TRBV6-5 and TRBJ1-6; D is unclear. The CDR3 runs to 15 residues. Trimming left V 0 bases short and J 8 bases short, with 11 bases between. In germline, CDR1 is MNHEY, CDR2 SVGAGI. This CDR3 is CASSYSARGDSPLHF. The CDR3, as DNA: TGTGCCAGCAGTTACTCGGCTCGCGGGGATTCACCCCTCCACTTT.